This is a list of T cell receptor beta chains from one sample in a study of shared clonotypes between healthy human individuals. Some clones are missing from TCRdb's copy, which holds only in-frame ones; the method was immunoSEQ multiplex PCR. The sample consists of over a million clones, 96% of them appearing once. Input material: naive CD4+ T cells sorted from blood. Every receptor here comes from a young man in good health. The CDR3 runs from the conserved cysteine through the conserved F or W. D genes are given only for firm matches. Expanded clones are given a class, and other clones once, few, many or no size at all.

D: NA; size: NA; J: TRBJ2-1; V: TRBV19; length: 13; CDR3: CASSIRYNNEQFF; DNA: TGTGCCAGTAGTATAAGGTACAACAATGAGCAGTTCTTC
D: NA; size: NA; J: TRBJ2-6; V: TRBV29-1; length: 16; CDR3: CSVEGLQGAGANVLTF; DNA: TGCAGCGTTGAAGGTCTGCAGGGAGCTGGGGCCAACGTCCTGACTTTC
D: NA; size: NA; J: TRBJ1-4; V: TRBV19; length: 14; CDR3: CASRPTGANEKLFF; DNA: TGTGCCAGTAGACCGACAGGTGCTAATGAAAAACTGTTTTTT
D: NA; size: NA; J: TRBJ1-1; V: TRBV18; length: 14; CDR3: CASSLGQTTTEAFF; DNA: TGTGCCAGCTCTCTCGGACAGACCACCACTGAAGCTTTCTTT
D: NA; size: NA; J: TRBJ1-5; V: TRBV28; length: 12; CDR3: CASSLSGQPQHF; DNA: TGTGCCAGCAGTTTATCGGGGCAGCCCCAGCATTTT
D: NA; size: NA; J: TRBJ2-2; V: TRBV7-8; length: 13; CDR3: CASSLGLFGELFF; DNA: TGTGCCAGCAGCTTAGGCCTTTTCGGGGAGCTGTTTTTT
D: NA; size: once; J: TRBJ2-3; V: TRBV27; length: 11; CDR3: CASSLFDTQYF; DNA: TGTGCCAGCAGTTTATTTGATACGCAGTATTTT
D: NA; size: NA; J: TRBJ2-1; V: TRBV14; length: 14; CDR3: CASSQPRAYNEQFF; DNA: TGTGCCAGCAGCCAACCTCGGGCGTACAATGAGCAGTTCTTC
D: NA; size: few; J: TRBJ2-1; V: TRBV19; length: 14; CDR3: CASSTQKGGNEQFF; DNA: TGTGCCAGTAGCACCCAGAAGGGGGGGAATGAGCAGTTCTTC
D: NA; size: NA; J: TRBJ2-7; V: TRBV11-2; length: 15; CDR3: CASSFKGGGSYEQYF; DNA: TGTGCCAGCAGCTTTAAGGGAGGGGGCTCCTACGAGCAGTACTTC
D: TRBD1; size: NA; J: TRBJ1-2; V: TRBV11-2; length: 15; CDR3: CASSSHLQGPPGYTF; DNA: TGTGCCAGCAGCTCCCACTTACAGGGGCCGCCGGGCTACACCTTC
D: NA; size: NA; J: TRBJ2-1; V: TRBV28; length: 13; CDR3: CASGLGRYNEQFF; DNA: TGTGCCAGCGGACTGGGTAGATACAATGAGCAGTTCTTC
D: NA; size: NA; J: TRBJ2-1; V: TRBV2; length: 15; CDR3: CASSFGHGSYNEQFF; DNA: TGTGCCAGCAGTTTCGGACATGGCTCCTACAATGAGCAGTTCTTC
D: NA; size: once; J: TRBJ1-1; V: TRBV11-3; length: 14; CDR3: CASSAQGVNTEAFF; DNA: TGTGCCAGCAGCGCACAAGGGGTGAACACTGAAGCTTTCTTT
D: NA; size: NA; J: TRBJ2-3; V: TRBV18; length: 15; CDR3: CASSPEGGSTDTQYF; DNA: TGTGCCAGCTCACCGGAGGGGGGGAGCACAGATACGCAGTATTTT
D: NA; size: once; J: TRBJ2-1; V: TRBV6-1; length: 13; CDR3: CASSWNWDNEQFF; DNA: TGTGCCAGCAGTTGGAATTGGGACAATGAGCAGTTCTTC
D: NA; size: NA; J: TRBJ1-2; V: TRBV5-1; length: 12; CDR3: CASSSTNYGYTF; DNA: TGCGCCAGCAGCTCGACTAACTATGGCTACACCTTC
D: NA; size: NA; J: TRBJ2-7; V: TRBV10-1; length: 15; CDR3: CASSPGQSLSYEQYF; DNA: TGCGCCAGCAGCCCGGGGCAGAGCCTCTCCTACGAGCAGTACTTC
D: TRBD1; size: NA; J: TRBJ1-5; V: TRBV5-8; length: 18; CDR3: CASSLVRDRDRSNQPQHF; DNA: TGTGCCAGCAGCTTGGTTAGGGACAGGGATAGGAGCAATCAGCCCCAGCATTTT
D: NA; size: few; J: TRBJ1-2; V: TRBV5-4; length: 13; CDR3: CASSLATEYGYTF; DNA: TGTGCCAGCAGCTTGGCCACGGAGTATGGCTACACCTTC
D: NA; size: NA; J: TRBJ2-6; V: TRBV7-6; length: 14; CDR3: CASSLESGANVLTF; DNA: TGTGCCAGCAGCTTAGAATCTGGGGCCAACGTCCTGACTTTC
D: NA; size: NA; J: TRBJ1-1; V: TRBV27; length: 16; CDR3: CASSADTRVENTEAFF; DNA: TGTGCCAGCAGTGCGGATACCAGGGTTGAGAACACTGAAGCTTTCTTT
D: TRBD2; size: NA; J: TRBJ2-3; V: TRBV5-1; length: 15; CDR3: CASNQPRGGADTQYF; DNA: TGCGCCAGCAACCAGCCTCGGGGAGGGGCAGATACGCAGTATTTT
D: NA; size: NA; J: TRBJ1-1; V: TRBV29-1; length: 14; CDR3: CSVTPHLRDTEAFF; DNA: TGCAGCGTTACCCCACACTTAAGGGACACTGAAGCTTTCTTT
D: NA; size: NA; J: TRBJ1-1; V: TRBV6-1; length: 14; CDR3: CASSLWPGNTEAFF; DNA: TGTGCCAGCAGTCTCTGGCCGGGAAACACTGAAGCTTTCTTT
D: TRBD1; size: NA; J: TRBJ2-7; V: TRBV7-2; length: 16; CDR3: CASSSRSGQGPYEQYF; DNA: TGTGCCAGCAGCTCTAGATCCGGACAGGGTCCCTACGAGCAGTACTTC
D: NA; size: NA; J: TRBJ2-1; V: TRBV16; length: 15; CDR3: CASSPHASGANEQFF; DNA: TGTGCCAGCAGCCCACACGCCAGCGGTGCGAATGAGCAGTTCTTC